This T cell receptor beta chain was sequenced in a study of identical twins. The CDR3 is made up of 15 amino acids. The V and J ends lost 0 bases and 5 bases, in that order; junction bases with no gene match: 7. Germline values: CDR1 SGDLS, CDR2 YYNGEE. In this sample, this clonotype turned up a few times. MiXCR, applied by TCRdb to the 5' RACE reads, yields one record per CDR3 protein. The sample consists of under 900,000 distinct CDR3 sequences, 15% to 20% of them appearing once. The same sample was also used in a study of T cells expressing NK-cell markers.

This sequence was found in a woman aged 18 to 35 in good health. Material for sequencing was PBMCs. The chain carries TRBV9 and TRBJ2-7; 8 bases fit TRBD2. The CDR3 loop is CASSVVAGGLDEQYF. CDR3 nucleotide sequence: TGTGCCAGCAGCGTAGTTGCGGGAGGTCTCGACGAGCAGTACTTC. The whole variable domain, filled in from reference TRBV9 and TRBJ2-7, reads DSGVTQTPKHLITATGQRVTLRCSPRSGDLSVYWYQQSLDQGLQFLIQYYNGEERAKGNILERFSAQQFPDLHSELNLSSLELGDSALYFCASSVVAGGLDEQYFGPGTRLTVT.